This T cell receptor beta chain was obtained from a study of regulatory T cells in long-lasting Graves disease. To make TCR beta libraries, researchers used iRepertoire HTBI primers and Arm-PCR of CDR3 regions. TCRdb recomputed calls from the multiplex PCR reads with MiXCR, one row per CDR3 protein. The table shows fewer than 400,000 distinct CDR3 sequences, with 18% occurring only once. Findings of the study overall: New patients shared some 890 public clonotypes, fewer than the roughly 3,000 shared by persistent patients. Reduced TCR diversity was observed in persistent Graves' patients versus newly diagnosed patients.

CDR1 and CDR2 (germline): SGDLS, YYNGEE. CDR3 length: 14 amino acids. The V end lost 4 bases, the J end lost 4 bases, and 14 bases lay between the germline ends. Time point: newly diagnosed GD, antithyroid drugs for less than 3 months. PBMC-extracted RNA yielded the TCR library. At least ten counts were recorded for this clonotype. The antigen remains unidentified. The chain links TRBV9 to TRBJ1-2, with D possibly matching TRBD1 (5 bases). The receptor was isolated from a female donor with Graves disease. The material sequenced was peripheral blood mononuclear cells (PBMCs), taken at new diagnosis, from a patient treated with antithyroid drugs. In DNA, the CDR3 is TGTGCCAGCAGCCCCGAGAGCAGGGTCTATGGCTACACCTTC. Amino acids: CASSPESRVYGYTF.